The rows below give T cell receptor beta chains drawn from one sample of a study of T cells after yellow fever vaccination. TCRdb reprocessed the 5' RACE reads via MiXCR and lists one record per CDR3 protein. This table has under 400,000 distinct CDR3 sequences, approximately 12% appearing once. Sequenced material: CD4+ T cells sorted from PBMCs, taken 15 days after the yellow fever booster vaccination. The receptor set was obtained from a man between 18 and 29 years old who received the YFV17D yellow fever vaccine. Each CDR3 is given with its conserved first and last residue. D genes are given only for firm matches. Clone size, where shown, is once, few, many, or a class for clones that have expanded.

abundance,v_gene,d_gene,j_gene,CDR3aa,CDR3nt
many,TRBV4-3,NA,TRBJ1-1,CASSPNEQMGAFF,TGCGCCAGCAGCCCGAATGAACAGATGGGAGCTTTCTTT
few,TRBV5-1,NA,TRBJ2-3,CASSLAWGTGDTQYF,TGCGCCAGCAGCTTGGCCTGGGGGACTGGAGATACGCAGTATTTT
NA,TRBV5-1,TRBD1,TRBJ2-7,CASSLGDRSEQYF,TGCGCCAGCAGCTTGGGGGACAGGTCGGAGCAGTACTTC
NA,TRBV7-2,NA,TRBJ2-7,CASSTRTPYYEQYF,TGTGCCAGCAGCACACGGACACCATACTACGAGCAGTACTTC
few,TRBV3-1,NA,TRBJ2-5,CASSQQGGSQKTQYF,TGTGCCAGCAGCCAACAGGGGGGCTCCCAAAAGACCCAGTACTTC
many,TRBV12-3/TRBV12-4,TRBD2,TRBJ2-7,CASSLDGGAYEQYF,TGTGCCAGCAGTTTAGACGGGGGGGCCTACGAGCAGTACTTC
NA,TRBV10-2,NA,TRBJ2-5,CASSEMPGEETQYF,TGCGCCAGCAGTGAGATGCCAGGGGAAGAGACCCAGTACTTC
NA,TRBV5-1,NA,TRBJ2-1,CASSLEVGSSSYNEQFF,TGCGCCAGCAGCTTGGAAGTAGGGTCGAGCTCCTACAATGAGCAGTTCTTC
NA,TRBV19,NA,TRBJ2-1,CASTHQGYNEQFF,TGTGCCAGTACCCACCAGGGGTACAATGAGCAGTTCTTC
many,TRBV4-1,NA,TRBJ1-2,CASSQIIGYGYTF,TGCGCCAGCAGCCAAATAATCGGCTATGGCTACACCTTC
few,TRBV16,NA,TRBJ1-4,CASSLPYNYNEKLFF,TGTGCCAGCAGCTTGCCGTACAATTATAATGAAAAACTGTTTTTT
few,TRBV18,NA,TRBJ1-2,CASSPPGGDGYTF,TGTGCCAGCTCACCACCGGGAGGGGATGGCTACACCTTC
many,TRBV29-1,TRBD1,TRBJ2-1,CSGGQYNEQFF,TGCAGCGGGGGACAGTACAATGAGCAGTTCTTC
NA,TRBV20-1,NA,TRBJ1-1,CSARSNRISTEAFF,TGCAGTGCTAGATCGAACAGAATCAGCACTGAAGCTTTCTTT
many,TRBV5-1,NA,TRBJ1-2,CASSLAGAPNYGYTF,TGCGCCAGCAGCTTGGCAGGGGCTCCCAACTATGGCTACACCTTC
many,TRBV7-2,NA,TRBJ1-1,CASSSGPRNTEAFF,TGTGCCAGCAGCTCCGGGCCCCGCAACACTGAAGCTTTCTTT
NA,TRBV5-5,NA,TRBJ2-3,CASSWVSPDTQYF,TGTGCCAGCAGCTGGGTTTCGCCAGATACGCAGTATTTT
few,TRBV9,TRBD1,TRBJ2-5,CASSVSQDRVKETQYF,TGTGCCAGCAGCGTATCCCAGGACAGGGTCAAAGAGACCCAGTACTTC
NA,TRBV20-1,NA,TRBJ1-1,CSARQSMNTEAFF,TGCAGTGCTAGACAGAGTATGAACACTGAAGCTTTCTTT
few,TRBV6-2/TRBV6-3,NA,TRBJ2-4,CASSHAGHRYF,TGTGCCAGCAGTCACGCGGGACATCGGTACTTC
few,TRBV5-1,TRBD1,TRBJ1-1,CASSAPDRAEAFF,TGCGCCAGCAGCGCGCCGGACAGGGCTGAAGCTTTCTTT
few,TRBV5-1,TRBD1,TRBJ2-2,CASSQRQGWTGELFF,TGCGCCAGCAGCCAACGACAGGGCTGGACCGGGGAGCTGTTTTTT
NA,TRBV10-3,TRBD2,TRBJ2-4,CAISPGGGSGRTKNIQYF,TGTGCCATCAGTCCCGGGGGAGGGAGCGGCAGAACCAAAAACATTCAGTACTTC
NA,TRBV7-2,TRBD2,TRBJ2-3,CASSLSSAGVNTQYF,TGTGCCAGCAGCTTATCCTCAGCGGGGGTGAATACGCAGTATTTT
NA,TRBV7-3,TRBD1,TRBJ2-3,CASSLTGTGSTDTQYF,TGTGCCAGCAGCTTAACGGGGACAGGGAGTACAGATACGCAGTATTTT
many,TRBV7-2,NA,TRBJ2-7,CASSLGGGYDEQYF,TGTGCCAGCAGTTTGGGCGGAGGCTATGACGAGCAGTACTTC
NA,TRBV7-8,NA,TRBJ2-3,CASSLRHGGQADTQYF,TGTGCCAGCAGCTTACGTCACGGGGGGCAGGCAGATACGCAGTATTTT
few,TRBV27,TRBD1,TRBJ1-5,CASSLTRTGGPQHF,TGTGCCAGCAGTTTAACCAGGACAGGGGGCCCCCAGCATTTT
few,TRBV12-3/TRBV12-4,NA,TRBJ2-7,CASSGGLSYEQYF,TGTGCCAGCAGTGGGGGGCTCTCCTACGAGCAGTACTTC
many,TRBV12-3/TRBV12-4,TRBD1,TRBJ1-2,CASRSQGAQYGYTF,TGTGCCAGCAGATCACAGGGGGCACAATATGGCTACACCTTC
NA,TRBV12-3/TRBV12-4,TRBD1,TRBJ1-1,CASTPVQGDTEAFF,TGTGCCAGCACTCCAGTACAGGGGGACACTGAAGCTTTCTTT
many,TRBV5-1,NA,TRBJ2-2,CASSPASTNTGELFF,TGCGCCAGCTCTCCGGCCAGTACGAACACCGGGGAGCTGTTTTTT
few,TRBV5-1,NA,TRBJ1-1,CASSLRAGRFTEAFF,TGCGCCAGCAGCTTGCGCGCAGGGAGGTTCACTGAAGCTTTCTTT
few,TRBV5-1,NA,TRBJ1-5,CASSFLGQSNQPQHF,TGCGCCAGCAGCTTTCTAGGACAGTCCAATCAGCCCCAGCATTTT
few,TRBV7-3,TRBD1,TRBJ1-6,CASSDGQGGSSPLHF,TGTGCCAGCAGCGACGGACAGGGTGGAAGTTCACCCCTCCACTTT
few,TRBV10-3,NA,TRBJ1-1,CAISSQNTEAFF,TGTGCCATCAGTTCACAGAACACTGAAGCTTTCTTT
NA,TRBV24-1,NA,TRBJ2-5,CATSDAPETQYF,TGTGCCACCAGTGATGCTCCAGAGACCCAGTACTTC
NA,TRBV11-3,NA,TRBJ2-3,CASSPGLAYTDTQYF,TGTGCCAGCAGCCCGGGACTCGCCTACACAGATACGCAGTATTTT
NA,TRBV20-1,TRBD1,TRBJ1-4,CSYRGNEKLFF,TGCAGTTACAGGGGAAATGAAAAACTGTTTTTT
NA,TRBV6-2/TRBV6-3,TRBD1,TRBJ2-7,CASSNRDSGSEQYF,TGTGCCAGCAGTAACCGGGACAGCGGCTCCGAGCAGTACTTC
NA,TRBV6-2/TRBV6-3,NA,TRBJ2-3,CASSYSFGGSTDTQYF,TGTGCCAGCAGTTACAGTTTTGGGGGATCCACAGATACGCAGTATTTT
NA,TRBV14,NA,TRBJ2-6,CASSQDQANVLTF,TGTGCCAGCAGCCAAGACCAGGCCAACGTCCTGACTTTC
many,TRBV5-1,NA,TRBJ2-3,CASNSGASTDTQYF,TGCGCCAGCAACTCCGGGGCTAGCACAGATACGCAGTATTTT
few,TRBV7-6,TRBD2,TRBJ2-1,CASTRAGGQGEQFF,TGTGCCAGCACCAGAGCGGGGGGGCAGGGCGAGCAGTTCTTC
NA,TRBV4-2,TRBD2,TRBJ2-7,CASSQEFASGDYEQYF,TGTGCCAGCAGCCAAGAATTCGCTAGCGGGGACTACGAGCAGTACTTC
NA,TRBV5-1,NA,TRBJ2-6,CASSLETPRGIPLAGANVLTF,TGCGCCAGCAGCTTGGAGACCCCCAGAGGAATCCCATTAGCTGGGGCCAACGTCCTGACTTTC
NA,TRBV7-2,NA,TRBJ2-1,CASSPGSSLFF,TGTGCCAGCAGCCCCGGGTCTAGTCTGTTCTTC
few,TRBV12-3/TRBV12-4,NA,TRBJ2-2,CASRDLQGGTGELFF,TGTGCCAGCAGAGATCTACAGGGAGGCACCGGGGAGCTGTTTTTT
few,TRBV27,TRBD2,TRBJ2-3,CASSRRAGGMGTDTQYF,TGTGCCAGCAGCCGCCGAGCCGGGGGGATGGGGACAGATACGCAGTATTTT
NA,TRBV5-1,TRBD1,TRBJ2-7,CASSLRGRGQYEQYF,TGCGCCAGCAGCTTGAGAGGCAGGGGGCAGTACGAGCAGTACTTC
NA,TRBV20-1,NA,TRBJ1-2,CSARDFRGTLYGYTF,TGCAGTGCTAGAGATTTTAGGGGGACTCTCTATGGCTACACCTTC
NA,TRBV20-1,TRBD2,TRBJ2-1,CSARATSGGLGQFF,TGCAGTGCTAGAGCGACTAGCGGGGGGCTAGGGCAGTTCTTC
few,TRBV29-1,NA,TRBJ1-2,CSVVVRRNYGYTF,TGCAGCGTTGTTGTTAGGCGTAACTATGGCTACACCTTC